These 16 T cell receptor beta chains originate from one sample sequenced in a study of OX40 agonist ivuxolimab in advanced cancers. Profiling relied on immunoSEQ multiplex PCR, and the TCRdb table lists in-frame clones only, not all of them. The sample holds about 80,000 clones, approximately 85% seen once. The material was CD4+ or CD8+ T cells sorted from blood, obtained in a trial of the OX40 agonist ivuxolimab. The receptors come from an adult with an advanced solid tumor such as melanoma, head and neck, liver or kidney cancer.

The gene calls are TRBV21-1 and TRBJ2-7; TRBD2 was called by the table and not checked on the DNA. TRBV21-1 is assigned pseudogene status. The CDR3 sequence is 13 residues long. CDR3 in amino acids: CASSGRDPYEQYF. The CDR3 nucleotides are TGTGCCAGCAGCGGACGGGATCCTTACGAGCAGTACTTC.

The J gene is TRBJ2-3, the V gene TRBV7-6, with unresolved D. CDR1 is SGHVS and CDR2 is FNYEAQ in the germline V gene. CDR3 length: 13 residues. Trimming removed 1 base at V and 2 bases at J, with 4 bases between. The CDR3 DNA follows: TGTGCCAGCAGCTTAGACTACACAGATACGCAGTATTTT. It yields the protein CASSLDYTDTQYF. The variable domain in full, with the rest retrieved from reference TRBV7-6 and TRBJ2-3, is GAGVSQSPRYKVTKRGQDVALRCDPISGHVSLYWYRQALGQGPEFLTYFNYEAQQDKSGLPNDRFSAERPEGSISTLTIQRTEQRDSAMYRCASSLDYTDTQYFGPGTRLTVL.

This clone has just one count. The V call is TRBV6-1, the J call TRBJ2-2, with D uncertain. The CDR3 length is 12 residues. Trimming left V 2 bases short and J 9 bases short, with 7 bases between. CDR1 MNHNS and CDR2 SASEGT come from the germline V gene. CDR3 bases: TGTGCCAGCAGTGAACTTTCCCGGGAGCTGTTTTTT. Amino acid sequence: CASSELSRELFF.

The chain has TRBV5-1 and TRBJ2-6; D is ambiguous. V was cut by 0 bases and J by 4 bases, with 8 bases left in between. Germline CDR1 and CDR2: SGHRS and YFSETQ. CDR3 length: 15 residues. This CDR3 is CASSLAGGGANVLTF. Here the CDR3 DNA reads TGCGCCAGCAGCTTGGCCGGTGGGGGGGCCAACGTCCTGACTTTC.

The gene calls are TRBV7-7 and TRBJ2-2; perhaps D is TRBD1 or TRBD2 (5 bases each). The ends were cut back, 5 bases at V and 4 bases at J, with 11 bases in the middle. CDR3 size: 14 residues. Germline V CDR1 and CDR2: SSHAT, FNYEAQ (reference sequence). The CDR3 loop is CASSLGTPTGELFF. DNA of the CDR3: TGTGCCAGCAGCCTCGGGACCCCCACCGGGGAGCTGTTTTTT.

This chain uses TRBV9 with TRBJ2-1, with 12 bases identical to TRBD2. Germline lookup yields CDR1 SGDLS and CDR2 YYNGEE. The CDR3 totals 16 residues. Losses at the gene ends were 0 bases for V and 8 bases for J; bases not matched to a gene: 6. The CDR3 region has the DNA TGTGCCAGCAGCGTAGCGGATACTAGCGGGAGGCATGAGCAGTTCTTC. Protein product: CASSVADTSGRHEQFF.

In its sample, this clone ranks as medium-sized. The chain carries TRBV5-6 and TRBJ1-1, with D unresolved. Looked up from germline, CDR1 is SGHDT and CDR2 is YYEEEE. The CDR3 is 12 amino acids. V lost 7 bases, J lost 4 bases, and 11 bases lay in between. CDR3 protein: CASSAGPTEAFF. Here the CDR3 DNA reads TGTGCCAGCTCGGCCGGGCCCACTGAAGCTTTCTTT.

This rearrangement joins TRBV7-3 to TRBJ2-2, with D tentatively TRBD1 (5 bases). Per germline, CDR1 SGHTA and CDR2 FQGTGA. This CDR3 has 14 residues. The V and J ends lost 2 bases and 6 bases respectively, with 10 bases between them. This chain's CDR3 is CASSLYQGAGELFF. The CDR3 nucleotides are TGTGCCAGCAGCTTATATCAAGGGGCCGGGGAGCTGTTTTTT.

This chain uses TRBV4-2 with TRBJ2-1; TRBD2 aligns across 7 bases. The CDR3 totals 14 residues. Germline V gives CDR1 LGHNA, CDR2 YNFKEQ. Losses at the gene ends were 1 base for V and 4 bases for J; bases not matched to a gene: 1. The CDR3 nucleotides are TGTGCCAGCAGCCAAGGAGCGGGATACAATGAGCAGTTCTTC. This translates into CASSQGAGYNEQFF.

The gene calls are TRBV28 and TRBJ1-4; TRBD1 matches 9 bases. J gave up 8 bases and V 4 bases, and 8 bases lay outside the gene matches. Germline assignment: CDR1 MDHEN and CDR2 SYDVKM. There are 15 residues in the CDR3. Here the CDR3 reads CASSSLQGAGEKLFF. CDR3 in DNA: TGTGCCAGCAGTTCCTTACAGGGGGCTGGGGAAAAACTGTTTTTT.

V and J are TRBV5-1 and TRBJ2-5; TRBD1 agrees at 10 bases. Looked up from germline, CDR1 is SGHRS and CDR2 is YFSETQ. The CDR3 spans 17 residues. After removal of 0 bases from V and 5 bases from J, the junction contained 10 bases not matched to a gene. DNA of the CDR3: TGCGCCAGCAGCTTGGCGGGACAGGGGTCGAGGAGGGAGACCCAGTACTTC. Protein: CASSLAGQGSRRETQYF.

As for this clone: Additional DNA sequences in this sample encode the identical CDR3. The gene calls are TRBV5-1 and TRBJ1-5; D unresolved. This CDR3 comprises 13 residues. CDR1 and CDR2 from the germline V gene are SGHRS and YFSETQ. The V and J ends lost 0 bases and 6 bases respectively, with 7 bases between them. CDR3 nucleotides: TGCGCCAGCAGCTTGGGGTCGGGTCAGCCCCAGCATTTT. Its translation is CASSLGSGQPQHF.

The sample holds one count of this clone. The CDR3 loop reads CASSRNTGELFF. The CDR3, as DNA: TGTGCCAGCAGCCGTAACACCGGGGAGCTGTTTTTT. The chain joins TRBV7-3 to TRBJ2-2; D is unresolved. The germline V gene encodes CDR1 SGHTA and CDR2 FQGTGA. The V and J ends lost 5 bases and 2 bases respectively, with 3 bases between them. The CDR3 is 12 amino acids.

This clone has only one observation. The chain combines TRBV2 with TRBJ1-2; D not resolved. Between the trimmed V and J ends, which lost 6 bases and 0 bases, there was a span of 14 bases. The length of the CDR3 is 15 residues. The germline CDR1 and CDR2 sequences are SNHLY and FYNNEI. The DNA for the CDR3 is TGTGCCAGCAGCTTAGGACGGTTGCCTAACTATGGCTACACCTTC. Protein sequence: CASSLGRLPNYGYTF.

The chain employs TRBV5-4 and TRBJ2-2; D is undetermined. Germline assignment: CDR1 SGHNT and CDR2 YYREEE (reference sequence). Between the trimmed V and J ends, which lost 2 bases and 4 bases, there was a span of 3 bases. This CDR3 contains 12 residues. CDR3 amino acids: CASSFTTGELFF. In DNA, the CDR3 is TGTGCCAGCAGCTTTACCACCGGGGAGCTGTTTTTT.

The V and J genes are TRBV18 and TRBJ1-1, with D uncertain. This CDR3 region has 14 residues. CDR1 is KGHSH and CDR2 is LQKENI in the germline V gene. Trimming removed 3 bases from V and 4 bases from J, with 12 bases in between. CDR3 region: CASSPLDEGTEAFF. The CDR3 DNA reads as TGTGCCAGCTCACCCCTAGACGAGGGCACTGAAGCTTTCTTT.